The 8 T cell receptor beta chains in this list originate from one sample, sequenced in a study of blood T cells in healthy people across ages. A second 7 to 11 cycle PCR used barcoded and J-beta primers. TCRdb independently ran MiXCR on the 5' RACE reads; one entry per CDR3 protein. The table lists more than 900,000 distinct CDR3 sequences, less than 25% of them singletons. These same data were also listed under a study on T cells of mothers and their children.

The specimen sequenced was blood. The receptors were sampled from a girl aged 2-10 years in good health.

With respect to this clonotype: At one end, the junction sequence differs from germline, possibly due to a read error. The V and J genes are TRBV7-8 and TRBJ2-5, with TRBD2 identical over 10 bases. The end of the DNA is better explained by TRBJ2-1, so the J call may be wrong. Germline values: CDR1 SGHVS, CDR2 FQNEAQ. This CDR3 region has 18 residues. CDR3 bases: TGTGCCTGCAGCTTTGATCTAGCGGGGGTCCCGATTGAGAATGAGCAGTTCTTC. This encodes CACSFDLAGVPIENEQFF.

V and J are TRBV27 and TRBJ2-3; 7 positions agree with TRBD2. The junction had 4 bases not matched to a gene; V was cut back by 7 bases and J by 0 bases. Germline V gives CDR1 MNHEY, CDR2 SMNVEV (reference sequence). There are 14 residues in the CDR3. CDR3 bases: TGTGCCAGCACCACCGGGGGGAGCACAGATACGCAGTATTTT. Translation: CASTTGGSTDTQYF.

This clonotype has just a few counts. This chain joins TRBV20-1 and TRBJ2-7; the D gene is possibly TRBD2 (6 bases). This CDR3 is 13 amino acids long. Germline CDR1 reads DFQATT; CDR2 reads SNEGSKA (reference sequence). V shed 5 bases and J shed 0 bases, with 11 bases lying between them. CDR3 sequence reads: CSALTGDSYEQYF. The CDR3 DNA reads as TGCAGTGCTCTAACGGGGGACTCCTACGAGCAGTACTTC.

This clonotype came up a few times. The junction and the germline gene differ at one end; a read error may be behind it. This rearrangement joins TRBV5-1 to TRBJ2-3, with 13 positions matching TRBD2. The germline V gene has CDR1 SGHRS and CDR2 YFSETQ. CDR3 length equals 18 residues. This chain's CDR3 is CASSLGLAGGLPTDTQYF. Written as DNA, the CDR3 is TGCGCCAGCAGCTTGGGACTAGCGGGAGGCCTACCCACAGATACGCAGTACTTT.

The V and J genes are TRBV7-8 and TRBJ2-5; the D gene is possibly TRBD2 (5 bases). V gave up 6 bases and J gave up 7 bases, with 21 bases separating them. This CDR3 is 15 amino acids long. Germline CDR1 reads SGHVS; CDR2 reads FQNEAQ. The CDR3, as DNA: TGTGCCAGCAGGCGAGGAGGTGCTGTTGATGGGACCCAGTACTTC. Translating it yields CASRRGGAVDGTQYF.

In its sample, this clonotype was seen a few times. An end of the junction does not agree with germline; a read error may underlie this. The chain couples TRBV12-3 or TRBV12-4 to TRBJ1-1, with D possibly being TRBD1 (6 bases). The CDR3 totals 16 residues. The CDR3 reads CASSFHYGGGDTEAFF. DNA for the CDR3: TGTGCCAGCAGCTTCCACTACGGGGGCGGGGACACTGAGGCTTTCTTT.

The V call is TRBV20-1, the J call TRBJ2-3; possible D gene TRBD2, 5 bases. The CDR3 sequence is 16 residues long. V was shortened by 3 bases and J by 3 bases, with 19 bases between the two germline ends. Germline CDR1 is DFQATT and CDR2 is SNEGSKA (reference sequence). CDR3 protein: CSARELTIQRTDTQYF. The DNA for the CDR3 is TGCAGTGCTAGGGAACTGACTATCCAGAGAACAGATACGCAGTATTTT.

This clonotype was seen only a few times. This chain connects TRBV20-1 to TRBJ1-4, with D hard to call. Germline V gives CDR1 DFQATT, CDR2 SNEGSKA (reference sequence). The CDR3 covers 13 residues. V was trimmed by 1 base and J by 7 bases, leaving 10 bases between them. In DNA form, the CDR3 reads TGCAGTGCTAGAGGGGTAGCGAGTGAAAAACTGTTTTTT. This encodes CSARGVASEKLFF.